This is a list of T cell receptor beta chains from one sample in a study of CD4 T cell repertoires in COVID-19. This table comes from immunoSEQ multiplex PCR, and its TCRdb copy is limited to in-frame clones, with some not included. The sample holds about 75,000 clones; under 90% are singletons and the top ten take 0.45% to 0.7%. This specimen consisted of CD4+ T cells from peripheral blood, obtained after recovery from COVID-19. The source is a human donor who had COVID-19. Each CDR3 is given with its conserved first and last residue. The order of the fields is CDR3 DNA, CDR3 protein, V gene, J gene, clone size, D gene. D genes are given only for firm matches. Only part of the rows carry a size: once, few, many, or a class if the clone is expanded.

DNA: TGCGCCAGCAGCCAAGGGGCTGGGGTTCGAAGGACCGGGGAGCTATTTTTT; CDR3: CASSQGAGVRRTGELFF; V: TRBV4-1; J: TRBJ2-2; size: NA; D: NA
DNA: TGTGCCAGCAGCTTGGGAGGGGGGGACCCCCTCCAAGAGACCCAGTACTTC; CDR3: CASSLGGGDPLQETQYF; V: TRBV7-2; J: TRBJ2-5; size: NA; D: NA
DNA: TGTGCCAGCAGCCGCGAAGGAGCGGGAGCAGATACGCAGTATTTT; CDR3: CASSREGAGADTQYF; V: TRBV6-2/TRBV6-3; J: TRBJ2-3; size: NA; D: TRBD2
DNA: TGCGCCAGCAGCTTGGCGAGTCTCTACGAGCAGTACTTC; CDR3: CASSLASLYEQYF; V: TRBV5-1; J: TRBJ2-7; size: few; D: NA
DNA: TGTGCCAGCAGCGTGACAGGGGTAATGGGGGAAAAACTGTTTTTT; CDR3: CASSVTGVMGEKLFF; V: TRBV9; J: TRBJ1-4; size: few; D: TRBD1
DNA: TGCGCCAGCAGCCAAGGGGTGTTTAATGCAGGGCAGGACGAGCAGTACTTC; CDR3: CASSQGVFNAGQDEQYF; V: TRBV4-1; J: TRBJ2-7; size: NA; D: NA
DNA: TGCAGCGTTGACTATGGCAGTAACACTGAAGCTTTCTTT; CDR3: CSVDYGSNTEAFF; V: TRBV29-1; J: TRBJ1-1; size: few; D: NA
DNA: TGCGCCAGCAAAGAGGGACAGGGGATCCCCTACGAGCAGTACTTC; CDR3: CASKEGQGIPYEQYF; V: TRBV5-1; J: TRBJ2-7; size: NA; D: TRBD1
DNA: TGTGCCAGTAGTTCAGGTGGTGGCTACACCTTC; CDR3: CASSSGGGYTF; V: TRBV19; J: TRBJ1-2; size: NA; D: NA
DNA: TGTGCCAGCAGCCATCGGCAGCTGGGTGGGCCCCAGCATTTT; CDR3: CASSHRQLGGPQHF; V: TRBV14; J: TRBJ1-5; size: NA; D: NA
DNA: TGCGCCAGCAGCCTAATGCCGGGACAGGGGATGAAAGATACGCAGTATTTT; CDR3: CASSLMPGQGMKDTQYF; V: TRBV5-1; J: TRBJ2-3; size: NA; D: TRBD1
DNA: TGTGCCAGCAGCCATTACTGGAGCGATGAGCAGTTCTTC; CDR3: CASSHYWSDEQFF; V: TRBV3-1/TRBV3-2; J: TRBJ2-1; size: NA; D: NA
DNA: TGCGCCAGCAGCCGAGGTGGAGCAGGAAGCTCCTACGAGCAGTACTTC; CDR3: CASSRGGAGSSYEQYF; V: TRBV4-1; J: TRBJ2-7; size: NA; D: NA
DNA: TGTGCCAGCAGCTTAGCGGTGACTAACTATGGCTACACCTTC; CDR3: CASSLAVTNYGYTF; V: TRBV7-8; J: TRBJ1-2; size: NA; D: NA
DNA: TGTGCCAGCAGTGAATTACGCGGGGACTCCTACGAGCAGTACTTC; CDR3: CASSELRGDSYEQYF; V: TRBV25-1; J: TRBJ2-7; size: NA; D: NA
DNA: TGTGCCAGCAGCGTGGGAACAGGGTTCTTCCCAGATACGCAGTATTTT; CDR3: CASSVGTGFFPDTQYF; V: TRBV9; J: TRBJ2-3; size: NA; D: NA
DNA: TGCGCCAGACCCTACGAGCAGTACTTC; CDR3: CARPYEQYF; V: TRBV23-1; J: TRBJ2-7; size: once; D: NA
DNA: TGTGCCAGCAGCCAAATGAGTACAGGGGGATACGAGCAGTACTTC; CDR3: CASSQMSTGGYEQYF; V: TRBV3-1/TRBV3-2; J: TRBJ2-7; size: few; D: TRBD1
DNA: TGTGCCAGCAGCTTAAGGGGGCCTGGGACCGGGGGGACCCAGTACTTC; CDR3: CASSLRGPGTGGTQYF; V: TRBV11-2; J: TRBJ2-5; size: NA; D: NA
DNA: TGTGCCAGCAGCTTGGGGGGGCCTGGGGCATCCTACGAGCAGTACTTC; CDR3: CASSLGGPGASYEQYF; V: TRBV5-4; J: TRBJ2-7; size: NA; D: NA
DNA: TGCGCCAGCAGCTCACCCGACAGGGCCAGTTACGAGCAGTACTTC; CDR3: CASSSPDRASYEQYF; V: TRBV5-1; J: TRBJ2-7; size: NA; D: TRBD1
DNA: TGTGCCAGCAGCTCCGACGGGACTAGCGGGACCAATGAGCAGTTCTTC; CDR3: CASSSDGTSGTNEQFF; V: TRBV11-3; J: TRBJ2-1; size: NA; D: TRBD2
DNA: TGCGCCAGCAGCCAAGGGACAGGGAGCAATGAGCAGTTCTTC; CDR3: CASSQGTGSNEQFF; V: TRBV4-1; J: TRBJ2-1; size: NA; D: TRBD1
DNA: TGCGCCAGCAGCCCCCAGGCGGCAGGGGCCTATGATGATGGGGCCAACGTCCTGACTTTC; CDR3: CASSPQAAGAYDDGANVLTF; V: TRBV5-1; J: TRBJ2-6; size: NA; D: NA
DNA: TGTGCCAGCAGCCGAGACCAGGGGGCCCAGGCTTTCTTT; CDR3: CASSRDQGAQAFF; V: TRBV6-5; J: TRBJ1-1; size: NA; D: TRBD1
DNA: TGTGCCAGCAGTTCTCTGGGGGGGGGCTACGAGCAGTACTTC; CDR3: CASSSLGGGYEQYF; V: TRBV6-5; J: TRBJ2-7; size: NA; D: TRBD2